This record looks at one T cell receptor beta chain sequence and its context. The donor population consisted of healthy HIV-negative adults with no recent acute infections or vaccinations. This specimen belongs to a study of shared clonotypes between healthy human individuals. Measured with immunoSEQ multiplex PCR; TCRdb has only the in-frame clones, and not every one. The profile covers some 1,600,000 clones, with 95% to 99% appearing a single time and around 0.47% taken by the ten largest. V lost 7 bases and J 5 bases, leaving 14 bases between the germline ends. The CDR3 contains 13 residues. From germline, CDR1 is ENHRY and CDR2 SYGVKD.

The chain combines TRBV10-3 with TRBJ2-5, with D possibly TRBD1 on 6 matching bases. The specimen was naive CD4+ T cells sorted from blood. Indicated subset: CD45RA+ positively selected. The source of this sequence is a man aged 25-40 years in good health. CDR3 bases: TGTGCCATCAAGAAGAATGGGGGCGAGACCCAGTACTTC. This encodes CAIKKNGGETQYF.